This T cell receptor (beta chain) was captured in a study of blood T cell repertoires in COVID-19. CDR3 length: 15 residues. Looked up from germline, CDR1 is SGHTA and CDR2 is FQGNSA. Unmatched junction bases numbered 13, after V lost 6 bases and J lost 6 bases. The protocol was immunoSEQ multiplex PCR, while the TCRdb copy is restricted to in-frame clones and leaves out a portion. This table holds about 250,000 clones, over 75% found once. V is TRBV7-2 and J is TRBJ1-2; TRBD1 aligns across 7 bases. The specimen was peripheral blood. This sequence originates from a man aged 45-65 years with COVID-19, enrolled during active disease. CDR3 amino acids: CASSRQGGLRDGYTF. The CDR3 nucleotides are TGTGCCAGCAGTCGACAGGGTGGATTAAGGGATGGCTACACCTTC.